Listed below are T cell receptor beta chains from one sample, sequenced in a study of T cell clones after liver transplantation. Here immunoSEQ multiplex PCR was the method, and the copy in TCRdb shows in-frame clones only, minus some. The sample lists tens of thousands of clones; approximately 82% were seen once. Sequencing used CD4+ T cells from blood, obtained at the 22-month timepoint. Source of these receptors: a human patient who received a liver transplant. Some of the T cells might come from the graft donor. Both conserved end residues are part of each CDR3. D genes are given only for firm matches. Clone size is not always given. Where it is, it says once, few, many or a class for expanded clones.

J gene | clone size | V gene | D gene | CDR3 DNA | CDR3 protein
TRBJ2-7 | . | TRBV29-1 | TRBD2 | TGCAGCGTGAGGACTAGCGTTACCTACGAGCAGTACTTC | CSVRTSVTYEQYF
TRBJ1-1 | . | TRBV15 | . | TGTGCCACCAGCAGGGGCCCGGGGGGGATGAACACTGAAGCTTTCTTT | CATSRGPGGMNTEAFF
TRBJ2-7 | . | TRBV7-2 | . | TGTGCCAGCAGCTTATCCCGGGACTACGAGCAGTACTTC | CASSLSRDYEQYF
TRBJ1-3 | . | TRBV7-6 | TRBD1 | TGTGCCAGCAGCTCACAGGGGTATGGAAACACCATATATTTT | CASSSQGYGNTIYF
TRBJ1-1 | many | TRBV4-2 | . | TGTGCCAGCAGCCAAGCCCTGGGGGACTATGCTTTCTTT | CASSQALGDYAFF
TRBJ1-2 | . | TRBV4-2 | . | TGTGCCAGCAGCCAAGAGGGCAGATCATATGGCTACACCTTC | CASSQEGRSYGYTF
TRBJ1-3 | . | TRBV9 | . | TGTGCCAGCAGCGTAAGCAATTCTGGAAACACCATATATTTT | CASSVSNSGNTIYF
TRBJ2-3 | . | TRBV19 | . | TGTGCCAGTAACATGGGTCAGGATACGCAGTATTTT | CASNMGQDTQYF
TRBJ2-5 | . | TRBV7-2 | . | TGTGCCAGCAGCTCTCGACAGGTGATGGGGACCCAGTACTTC | CASSSRQVMGTQYF
TRBJ2-2 | . | TRBV19 | TRBD2 | TGTGCCAGTAGTATCCGAAGCGGGAGGGCCGCCGGGGAGCTGTTTTTT | CASSIRSGRAAGELFF
TRBJ2-7 | . | TRBV5-4 | . | TGTGCCAGCAGCTTGATGACTCACATAACATTC | CASSLMTHITF
TRBJ2-1 | . | TRBV7-8 | . | TGTGCCAGCAGCTTAGACGGGAGCTCCTACAATGAGCAGTTCTTC | CASSLDGSSYNEQFF
TRBJ1-1 | . | TRBV6-6 | . | TGTGCCAGCAGCCGGCAGGGAGAAGGGGCTTTCTTT | CASSRQGEGAFF
TRBJ1-1 | . | TRBV6-5 | . | TGTGCCAGCAGTAGACAGAGGAACACTGAAGCTTTCTTT | CASSRQRNTEAFF
TRBJ1-2 | . | TRBV4-2 | . | TGTGCCAGCAGCCAAGATTTAGGGCAGGAAAGCTATGGCTACACCTTC | CASSQDLGQESYGYTF
TRBJ2-2 | . | TRBV7-2 | . | TGTGCCAGCAGCCGATCAAGGGGATACTTCACCGGGGAGCTGTTTTTT | CASSRSRGYFTGELFF
TRBJ1-5 | . | TRBV28 | . | TGTGCCAGCGAGGGGGGGTATGATCAGCCCCAGCATTTT | CASEGGYDQPQHF
TRBJ1-4 | . | TRBV5-6 | . | TGTGCCAGCAGCTTACAGGGTAGGGGTGAAAAACTGTTTTTT | CASSLQGRGEKLFF